The T cell receptor (beta chain) under discussion was sequenced for a study of T cell responses to AZD1222 COVID-19 vaccine. Profiling relied on immunoSEQ multiplex PCR, and the TCRdb table lists in-frame clones only, not all of them. The sample has 120,000 to 150,000 clones; around 91% are singletons. Study-level results: Donors were largely white British and mainly female; clonal diversity was possibly underestimated. Reportedly, nearly half of unique spike TCRs recognized epitopes outside B.1.351/B.1.1.7 mutations. In all cases, repertoires were sampled only after the peak T cell response.

Remarks on this clone: What it binds is not known.

V was clipped by 2 bases and J by 5 bases, with 10 bases between them. Germline V gene sequence: CDR1 SGHRS, CDR2 YFSETQ. The CDR3 is 14 amino acids. This specimen consisted of peripheral blood, obtained on day 0 of AZD1222 vaccination. The TCR comes from an adult in good health. This chain links TRBV5-1 with TRBJ1-4; no clear D gene. The CDR3 region is CASSFTPGNEKLFF. CDR3 coding DNA: TGCGCCAGCAGCTTTACCCCCGGGAATGAAAAACTGTTTTTT. Combining the CDR3 with reference TRBV5-1 and TRBJ1-4 gives the whole variable domain KAGVTQTPRYLIKTRGQQVTLSCSPISGHRSVSWYQQTPGQGLQFLFEYFSETQRNKGNFPGRFSGRQFSNSRSEMNVSTLELGDSALYLCASSFTPGNEKLFFGSGTQLSVL.